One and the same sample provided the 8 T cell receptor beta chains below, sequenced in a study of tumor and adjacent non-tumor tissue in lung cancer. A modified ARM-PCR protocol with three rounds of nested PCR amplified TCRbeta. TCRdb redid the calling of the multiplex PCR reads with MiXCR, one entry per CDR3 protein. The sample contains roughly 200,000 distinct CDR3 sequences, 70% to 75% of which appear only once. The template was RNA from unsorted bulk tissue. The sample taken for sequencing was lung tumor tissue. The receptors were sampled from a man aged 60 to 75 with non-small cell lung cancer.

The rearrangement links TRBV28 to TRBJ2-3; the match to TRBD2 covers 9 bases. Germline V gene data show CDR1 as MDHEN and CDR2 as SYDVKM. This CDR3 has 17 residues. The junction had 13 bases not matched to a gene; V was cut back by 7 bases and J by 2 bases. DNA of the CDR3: TGTGCCAGCACCCTAGCGGGGTGGGGGGAGGACACAGATACGCAGTATTTT. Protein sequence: CASTLAGWGEDTDTQYF.

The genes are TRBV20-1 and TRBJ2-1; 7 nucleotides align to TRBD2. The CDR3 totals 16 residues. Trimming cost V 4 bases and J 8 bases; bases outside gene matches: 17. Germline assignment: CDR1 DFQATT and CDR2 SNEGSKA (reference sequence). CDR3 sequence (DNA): TGCAGTGCTACCAGGACTAGGGGACGTATGGGCGATGAGCAGTTCTTC. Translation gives CSATRTRGRMGDEQFF.

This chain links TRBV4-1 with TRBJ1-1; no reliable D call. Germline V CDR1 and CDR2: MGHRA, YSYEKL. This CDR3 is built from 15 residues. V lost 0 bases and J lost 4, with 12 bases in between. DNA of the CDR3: TGCGCCAGCAGCCAAGAAACCCATGGGCCCACTGAAGCTTTCTTT. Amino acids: CASSQETHGPTEAFF.

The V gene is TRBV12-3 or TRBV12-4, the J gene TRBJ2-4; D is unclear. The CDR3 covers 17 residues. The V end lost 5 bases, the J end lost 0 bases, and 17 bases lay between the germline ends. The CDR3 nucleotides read TGTGCCAGCAGTCCGAGCAGAACCGTAATAGCCAAAAACATTCAGTACTTC. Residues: CASSPSRTVIAKNIQYF.

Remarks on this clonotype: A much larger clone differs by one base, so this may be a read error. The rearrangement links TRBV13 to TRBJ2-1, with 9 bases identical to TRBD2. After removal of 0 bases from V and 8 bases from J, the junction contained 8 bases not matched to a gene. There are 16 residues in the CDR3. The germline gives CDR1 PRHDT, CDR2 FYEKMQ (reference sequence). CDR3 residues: CASSLGFAGGPDEQFF. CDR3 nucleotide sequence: TGTGCCAGCAGCTTAGGTTTCGCGGGAGGGCCGGATGAGCAGTTCTTC.

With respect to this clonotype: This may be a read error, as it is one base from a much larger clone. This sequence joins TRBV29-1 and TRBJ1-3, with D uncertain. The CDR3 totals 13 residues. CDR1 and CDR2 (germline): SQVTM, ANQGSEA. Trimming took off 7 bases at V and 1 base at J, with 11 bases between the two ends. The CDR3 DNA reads TGCAGCGCACGACCGGGATCTGGAAACACCATATATTTT. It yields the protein CSARPGSGNTIYF.

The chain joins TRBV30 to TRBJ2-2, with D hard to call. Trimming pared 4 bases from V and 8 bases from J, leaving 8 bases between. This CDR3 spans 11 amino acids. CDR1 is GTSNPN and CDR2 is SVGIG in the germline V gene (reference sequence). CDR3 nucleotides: TGTGCCTGGAATCGGCGAGGGGAGCTGTTTTTT. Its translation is CAWNRRGELFF.

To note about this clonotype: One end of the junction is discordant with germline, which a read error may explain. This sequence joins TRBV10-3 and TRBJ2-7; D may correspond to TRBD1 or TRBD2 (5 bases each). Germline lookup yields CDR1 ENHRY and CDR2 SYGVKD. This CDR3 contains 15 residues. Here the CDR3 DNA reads TGTGCCATCACTGAGTCTTCGGGGCGCGTAAACGAGCAGTACTTC. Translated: CAITESSGRVNEQYF.